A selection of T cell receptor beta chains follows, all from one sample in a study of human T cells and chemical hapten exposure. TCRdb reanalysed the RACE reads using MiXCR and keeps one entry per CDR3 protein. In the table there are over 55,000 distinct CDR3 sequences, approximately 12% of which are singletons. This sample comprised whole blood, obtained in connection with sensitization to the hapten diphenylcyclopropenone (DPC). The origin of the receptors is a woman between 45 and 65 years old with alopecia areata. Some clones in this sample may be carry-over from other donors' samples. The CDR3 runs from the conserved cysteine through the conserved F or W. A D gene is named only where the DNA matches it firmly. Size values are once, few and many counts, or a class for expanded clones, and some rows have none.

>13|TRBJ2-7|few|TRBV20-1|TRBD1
CSASGTGSYEQYF
TGCAGTGCTTCCGGGACAGGGTCCTACGAGCAGTACTTC
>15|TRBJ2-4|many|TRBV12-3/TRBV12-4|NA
CASSPPEGWKNIQYF
TGTGCCAGCAGTCCCCCGGAGGGGTGGAAAAACATTCAGTACTTC
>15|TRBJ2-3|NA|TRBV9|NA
CASSVGTDGADTQYF
TGTGCCAGCAGCGTAGGGACGGATGGAGCAGATACGCAGTATTTT
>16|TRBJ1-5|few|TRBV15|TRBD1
CATSRIAGQGNQPQHF
TGTGCCACCAGCAGGATCGCGGGACAGGGGAATCAGCCCCAGCATTTT
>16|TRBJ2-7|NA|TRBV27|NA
CASSSLGGKSSYEQYF
TGTGCCAGCAGTTCCCTCGGGGGAAAGAGCTCCTACGAGCAGTACTTC
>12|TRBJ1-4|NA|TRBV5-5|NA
CASSPPGEKLFF
TGTGCCAGCAGCCCCCCAGGAGAAAAACTGTTTTTT
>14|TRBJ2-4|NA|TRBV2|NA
CASSEAIQMGAQYF
TGTGCCAGCAGTGAAGCGATCCAGATGGGGGCTCAGTACTTC
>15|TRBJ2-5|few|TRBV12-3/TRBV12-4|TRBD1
CASSGSPGQQETQYF
TGTGCCAGCAGTGGCTCCCCGGGACAGCAAGAGACCCAGTACTTC
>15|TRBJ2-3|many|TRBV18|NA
CASSPPTGSTDTQYF
TGTGCCAGCTCACCTCCCACAGGGTCCACAGATACGCAGTATTTT
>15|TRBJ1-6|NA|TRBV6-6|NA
CASLPRAGRNSPLHF
TGTGCCAGCCTGCCCAGGGCCGGGCGAAATTCACCCCTCCACTTT